This T cell receptor (beta chain) was captured in a study of EBV T-cell therapy then PD-1 blockade in nasopharyngeal carcinoma. The method was immunoSEQ multiplex PCR; TCRdb's version includes in-frame clones alone and lacks a portion of them. The sample lists about 24,000 clones; 84% were seen once. Of note for this clone: Its cognate antigen is unknown. The sample holds other DNA sequences that translate to the same CDR3.

Between the trimmed V and J ends, which lost 1 base and 0 bases, there was a span of 7 bases. Germline loops: CDR1 MGHRA, CDR2 YSYEKL. CDR3 length equals 15 residues. Treatment reported: AdE1-LMPpoly-expanded autologous EBV-specific T-cell therapy followed by anti-PD-1 nivolumab. This sequence joins TRBV4-1 and TRBJ1-5; D may be TRBD1 (6 bases). The origin of this receptor is a man between 35 and 55 years old with nasopharyngeal carcinoma. This sample comprised CD8+ T cells from blood, obtained at roughly day 61 from a patient whose treatment included autologous EBV-specific T cells and nivolumab. CDR3 bases: TGCGCCAGCAGCCAAGCAGGGGCTAGCAATCAGCCCCAGCATTTT. Protein sequence: CASSQAGASNQPQHF.